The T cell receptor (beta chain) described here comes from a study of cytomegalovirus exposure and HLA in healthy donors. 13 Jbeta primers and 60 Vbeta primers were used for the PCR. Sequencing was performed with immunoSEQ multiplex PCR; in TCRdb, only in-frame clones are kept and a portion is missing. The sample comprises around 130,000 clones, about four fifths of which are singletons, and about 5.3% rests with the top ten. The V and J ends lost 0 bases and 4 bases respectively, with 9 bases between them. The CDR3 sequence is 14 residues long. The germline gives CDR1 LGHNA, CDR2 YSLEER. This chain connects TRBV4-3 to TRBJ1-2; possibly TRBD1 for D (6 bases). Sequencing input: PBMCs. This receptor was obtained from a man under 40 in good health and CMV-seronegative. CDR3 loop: CASSQEGAAYGYTF. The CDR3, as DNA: TGCGCCAGCAGCCAAGAGGGGGCGGCCTATGGCTACACCTTC.